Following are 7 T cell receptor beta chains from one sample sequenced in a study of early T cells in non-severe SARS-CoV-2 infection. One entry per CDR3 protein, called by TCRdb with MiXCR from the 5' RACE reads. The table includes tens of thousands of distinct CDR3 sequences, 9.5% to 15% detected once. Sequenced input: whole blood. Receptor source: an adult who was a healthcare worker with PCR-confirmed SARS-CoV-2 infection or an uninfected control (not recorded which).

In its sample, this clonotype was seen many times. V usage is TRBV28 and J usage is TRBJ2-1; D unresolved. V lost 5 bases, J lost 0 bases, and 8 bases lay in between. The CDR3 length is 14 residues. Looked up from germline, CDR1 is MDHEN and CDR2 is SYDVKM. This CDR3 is CASSDGSSYNEQFF. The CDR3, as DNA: TGTGCCAGCAGTGACGGTAGCTCCTACAATGAGCAGTTCTTC.

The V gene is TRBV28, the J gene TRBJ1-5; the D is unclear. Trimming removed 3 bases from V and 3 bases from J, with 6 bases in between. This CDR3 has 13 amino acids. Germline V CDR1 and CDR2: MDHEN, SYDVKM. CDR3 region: CASSLLNNQPQHF. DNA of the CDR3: TGTGCCAGCAGTTTGCTGAACAATCAGCCCCAGCATTTT. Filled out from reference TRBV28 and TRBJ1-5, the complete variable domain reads DVKVTQSSRYLVKRTGEKVFLECVQDMDHENMFWYRQDPGLGLRLIYFSYDVKMKEKGDIPEGYSVSREKKERFSLILESASTNQTSMYLCASSLLNNQPQHFGDGTRLSIL.

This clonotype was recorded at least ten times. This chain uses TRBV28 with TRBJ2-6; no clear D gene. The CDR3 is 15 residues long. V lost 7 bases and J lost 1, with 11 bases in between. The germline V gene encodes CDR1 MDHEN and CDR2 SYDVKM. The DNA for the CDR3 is TGTGCCAGCACCAGGACGCGATCTGGGGCCAACGTCCTGACTTTC. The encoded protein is CASTRTRSGANVLTF. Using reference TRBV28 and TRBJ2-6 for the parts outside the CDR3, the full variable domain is DVKVTQSSRYLVKRTGEKVFLECVQDMDHENMFWYRQDPGLGLRLIYFSYDVKMKEKGDIPEGYSVSREKKERFSLILESASTNQTSMYLCASTRTRSGANVLTFGAGSRLTVL.

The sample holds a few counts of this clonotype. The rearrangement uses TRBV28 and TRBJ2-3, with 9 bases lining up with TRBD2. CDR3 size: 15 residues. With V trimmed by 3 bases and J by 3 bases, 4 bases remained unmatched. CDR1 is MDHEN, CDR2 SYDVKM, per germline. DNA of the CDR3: TGTGCCAGCAGTTTCCTTAGCGGGAGTACAGATACGCAGTATTTT. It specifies CASSFLSGSTDTQYF.

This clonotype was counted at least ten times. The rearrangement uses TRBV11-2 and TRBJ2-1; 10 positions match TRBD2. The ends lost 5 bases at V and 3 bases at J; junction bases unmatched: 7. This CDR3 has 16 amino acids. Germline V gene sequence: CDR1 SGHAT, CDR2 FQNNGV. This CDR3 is CASSLTSGTYYNEQFF. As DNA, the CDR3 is TGTGCCAGCAGCCTCACTAGCGGGACCTACTACAATGAGCAGTTCTTC. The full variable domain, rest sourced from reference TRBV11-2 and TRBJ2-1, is EAGVAQSPRYKIIEKRQSVAFWCNPISGHATLYWYQQILGQGPKLLIQFQNNGVVDDSQLPKDRFSAERLKGVDSTLKIQPAKLEDSAVYLCASSLTSGTYYNEQFFGPGTRLTVL.

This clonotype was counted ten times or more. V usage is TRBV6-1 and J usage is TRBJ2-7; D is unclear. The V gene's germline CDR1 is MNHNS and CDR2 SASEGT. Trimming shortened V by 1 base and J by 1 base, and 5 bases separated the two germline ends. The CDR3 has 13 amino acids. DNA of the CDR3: TGTGCCAGCAGTGAAGGACTGTCCTACGAGCAGTACTTC. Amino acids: CASSEGLSYEQYF.

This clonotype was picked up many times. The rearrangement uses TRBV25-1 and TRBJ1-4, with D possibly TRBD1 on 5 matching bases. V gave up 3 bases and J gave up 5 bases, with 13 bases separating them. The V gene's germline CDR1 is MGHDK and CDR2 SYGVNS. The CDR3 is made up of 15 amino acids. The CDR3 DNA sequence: TGTGCCAGCAGTGACGCCCGGACACCGAATGAAAAACTGTTTTTT. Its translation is CASSDARTPNEKLFF. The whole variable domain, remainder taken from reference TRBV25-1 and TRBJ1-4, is EADIYQTPRYLVIGTGKKITLECSQTMGHDKMYWYQQDPGMELHLIHYSYGVNSTEKGDLSSESTVSRIRTEHFPLTLESARPSHTSQYLCASSDARTPNEKLFFGSGTQLSVL.